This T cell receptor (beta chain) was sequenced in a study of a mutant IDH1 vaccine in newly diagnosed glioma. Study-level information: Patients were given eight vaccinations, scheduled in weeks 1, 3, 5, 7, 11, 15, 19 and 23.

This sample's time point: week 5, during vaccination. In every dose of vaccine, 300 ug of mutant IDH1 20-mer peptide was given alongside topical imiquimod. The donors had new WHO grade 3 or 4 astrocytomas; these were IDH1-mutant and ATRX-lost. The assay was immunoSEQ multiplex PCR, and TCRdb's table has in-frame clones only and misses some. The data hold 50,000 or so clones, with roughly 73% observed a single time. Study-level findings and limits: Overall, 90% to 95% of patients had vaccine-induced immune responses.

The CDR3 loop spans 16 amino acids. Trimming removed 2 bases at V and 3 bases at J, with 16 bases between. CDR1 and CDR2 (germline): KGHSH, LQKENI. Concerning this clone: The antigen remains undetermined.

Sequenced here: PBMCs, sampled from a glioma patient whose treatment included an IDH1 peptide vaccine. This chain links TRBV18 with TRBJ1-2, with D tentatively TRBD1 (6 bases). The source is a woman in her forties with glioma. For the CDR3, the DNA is TGTGCCAGCTCACCAGAGGGACACCGATTCTACTATGGCTACACCTTC. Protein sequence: CASSPEGHRFYYGYTF. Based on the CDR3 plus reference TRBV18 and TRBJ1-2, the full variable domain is NAGVMQNPRHLVRRRGQEARLRCSPMKGHSHVYWYRQLPEEGLKFMVYLQKENIIDESGMPKERFSAEFPKEGPSILRIQQVVRGDSAAYFCASSPEGHRFYYGYTFGSGTRLTVV.